This T cell receptor (beta chain) was identified in a study of identical twins (dated by TCRdb to 2015 to 2016). For the wider study: To test whether fetal clonotypes persist, the study used deep sequencing on TCR alpha and beta repertoires from monozygotic twins, unrelated adults of various ages, and cord blood. Replicate twin experiments were performed at different times using different library preparation protocols to rule out contamination.

The library was built by means of 5' RACE. TCRdb lists the instrument as Illumina HiSeq 2000. Template switching added a universal primer binding site, and the final cDNA carried a unique molecular identifier that allowed TCR cDNA molecules to be counted accurately. Specific primers in the conserved constant-segment region were used to synthesize first-strand cDNA for TCR alpha and beta chains. To control for contamination, every cDNA library carried two barcodes: a SMART-Mk sample barcode plus Illumina barcodes. TruSeq adapter sequences and Illumina sample barcodes were added in two successive PCR steps. TCR alpha and beta cDNA libraries were sequenced on the Illumina HiSeq platform with custom primers. Per the authors' processing: Raw reads were processed with MiGEC to extract unique molecular identifiers, and MiXCR was used to determine CDR3 positions. For each individual, recombination models were inferred using an EM algorithm with the repgenHMM and IGoR tools. The analysis of shared clonotypes was done with the tcR package in R, with sharing normalized by the product of cloneset sizes. Out-of-frame nonproductive sequences were analyzed to study raw recombination free of thymic and clonal selection effects. TCRdb took the public reads, trimmed them with fastp at Q25, ran MiXCR for clone calling and kept in-frame beta chains. Entries are consolidated by CDR3 protein sequence, retaining the most common genes and DNA. The V and J calls here are based on TCRdb, not the publication. The sample includes roughly 1.6 million distinct CDR3 sequences, with under 35% observed a single time. Over 0.25% of the sample rests with the top ten.

Points on this clonotype: The clone's antigen remains unknown. The sample holds no much larger clone one base away, and base qualities are not on file.

From cysteine to phenylalanine, the CDR3 is 15 amino acids long. Only the CDR3 DNA stays, 45 bases, in frame from base 1. CDR1 and CDR2 (MGHRA, YSYEKL) derive from the germline V gene. V loses 4 bases of germline sequence and J loses 4 bases, and the interval between the two ends is 16 bases. Here is what the overall study found, with its caveats: Out-of-frame TCR alpha sharing in monozygotic twins was systematically underestimated by recombination models, whereas sharing between unrelated individuals was in agreement with the recombination models. Invariant T cells such as MAIT and iNKT could partly confound zero-insertion analyses, although diverse VJ usage argued against such confounding for most clonotypes. Because the same donors could not be followed over many years, conclusions were based on cross-sectional statistical analysis. The excess sharing between twins in beta out-of-frame sequences was weaker because fewer shared sequences reduced the signal-to-noise ratio. Compared with coincidental sharing between unrelated individuals, out-of-frame TCR alpha sequences shared between twins had an excess of sequences with low generation probability. Abundant cord blood beta clonotypes carried fewer insertions; young adult naive repertoires showed a weaker similar trend, while memory repertoires showed none.

Every donor was a healthy Caucasian. The source material was cord blood. The chain joins TRBV4-1 to TRBJ1-2; no confident D gene assignment can be made. This receptor was taken from a newborn girl in good health. The DNA is as follows: TGCGCCAGCAGCCTTCTGGACGGGCCCATCTATGGCTACACCTTC. This codes for CASSLLDGPIYGYTF.